This TCR beta chain was captured by sequencing in a study of early T cells in non-severe SARS-CoV-2 infection (dated by TCRdb to the early 2020s). Regarding the research as a whole: TCR sequencing used bulk RNA from unsorted whole blood, so alpha and beta chains could not be paired. The full study reports these points: VDJdb matching was skewed toward anti-spike CD8 responses and likely underestimated virus-specific expansions by missing private and CD4 specificities.

The library was generated by 5' RACE. Reads for this sample came from a NextSeq 500. In the TCR library protocol, unique molecular identifiers were attached to individual cDNA molecules to correct for PCR bias and sequencing error. Sequencing covered both TCR alpha and beta chains, and within each sample the abundances of alpha and beta sequences were tightly co-correlated. As for how the authors treated the data: Decombinator V4 was used to perform V gene, J gene and CDR3 annotation of TCR sequences. Expanded TCRs were defined as changing significantly between any two time points under a Poisson model with p below 0.0001. TCR abundances were normalised to the total number of TCRs sequenced in each sample and reported as counts per million. MAIT TCRs were defined by TRAV1-2 paired with TRAJ12, TRAJ20 or TRAJ33, and iNKT TCRs by TRAV10 paired with TRAJ18. VDJdb, accessed on 1 November 2021, was searched for TCRs annotated for CMV, EBV and SARS-CoV-2, and TCRs annotated for more than one antigen were excluded. TCRdb reprocessing: public reads trimmed at Q25 with fastp, clones called with MiXCR, in-frame beta chains kept. Every distinct CDR3 protein forms one entry, paired with its most common genes and DNA. Here the V and J calls rest on TCRdb's processing, not on the authors' analysis. This sample gives under 80,000 distinct CDR3 sequences in total; 13% of them show up just once. The ten top clones hold around 5% of the sample.

This clonotype was seen repeatedly, ten times or more. Its binding antigen is unknown. No base quality information exists; no much larger clone differs at one position. Inclusive of the bounding cysteine and phenylalanine, the CDR3 is 15 residues long. This entry keeps only the CDR3 DNA: 45 bases, framed from base 1. Trimming takes 2 bases off V and 4 bases off J; junction bases not matched to a gene: 9. As encoded in the germline V gene, CDR1 is SGHRS while CDR2 is YFSETQ. The study was a case-control design nested within a healthcare worker cohort in London, UK, with weekly nasopharyngeal swab PCR tests and blood sampling. Between 23 and 31 March 2020, the week of the UK lockdown, healthcare workers were enrolled and then followed up weekly for as long as 16 weeks.

Sequencing input: whole blood. This receptor was obtained from an adult who was a healthcare worker with PCR-confirmed SARS-CoV-2 infection or an uninfected control (not recorded which). Recombination linked TRBV5-1 to TRBJ2-7; TRBD1 matches 7 bases in the middle. The CDR3: CASSLGGQVTYEQYF. In nucleotide form, the sequence is TGCGCCAGCAGCTTAGGCGGACAGGTTACGTACGAGCAGTACTTC.